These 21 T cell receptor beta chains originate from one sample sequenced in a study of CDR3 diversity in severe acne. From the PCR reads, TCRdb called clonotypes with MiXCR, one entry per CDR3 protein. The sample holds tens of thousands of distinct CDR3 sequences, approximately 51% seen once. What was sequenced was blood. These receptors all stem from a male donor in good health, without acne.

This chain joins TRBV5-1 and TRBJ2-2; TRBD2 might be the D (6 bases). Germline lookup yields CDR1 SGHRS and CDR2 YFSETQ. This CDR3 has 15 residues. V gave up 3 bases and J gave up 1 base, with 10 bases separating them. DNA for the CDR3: TGCGCCAGCAGCTACGGGAGTTGGAACACCGGGGAGCTGTTTTTT. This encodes CASSYGSWNTGELFF.

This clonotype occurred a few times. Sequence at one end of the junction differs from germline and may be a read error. CDR3 DNA: TGTGCCAGTAGTCAACCCCAGGGGCTTAGCGATCAGCCCCAGCATTTT. It is translated as CASSQPQGLSDQPQHF. V and J are TRBV19 and TRBJ1-5, with a weak D call TRBD1 (6 bases). The CDR3 is 16 residues long. Per the germline V gene, CDR1 is LNHDA and CDR2 is SQIVND (reference sequence).

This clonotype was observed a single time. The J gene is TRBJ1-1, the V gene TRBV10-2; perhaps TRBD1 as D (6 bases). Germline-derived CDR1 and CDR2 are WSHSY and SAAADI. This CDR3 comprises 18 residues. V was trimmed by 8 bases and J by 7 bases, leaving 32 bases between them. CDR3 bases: TGCGCCAGCGCGGGGACACAACACAGGGTTTCTTCAACTAATGAAGCTTTCTTT. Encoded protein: CASAGTQHRVSSTNEAFF.

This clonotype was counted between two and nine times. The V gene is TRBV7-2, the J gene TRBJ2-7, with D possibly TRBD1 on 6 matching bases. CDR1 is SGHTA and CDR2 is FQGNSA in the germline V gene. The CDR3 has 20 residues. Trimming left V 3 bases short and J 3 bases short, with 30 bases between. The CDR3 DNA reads TGTGCCAGCAGCTTGTCGGTGGCGAGGAGGCGAGGGGGATCCCACTACGAGCAGTACTTC. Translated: CASSLSVARRRGGSHYEQYF.

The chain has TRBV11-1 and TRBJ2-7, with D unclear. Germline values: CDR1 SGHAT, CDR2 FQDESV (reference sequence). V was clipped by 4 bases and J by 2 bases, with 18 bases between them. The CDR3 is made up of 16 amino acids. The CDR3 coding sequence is TGTGCCAGCAGCTCCTCACCGGGCATTGGGGCCTACGAGCAGTACTTC. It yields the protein CASSSSPGIGAYEQYF.

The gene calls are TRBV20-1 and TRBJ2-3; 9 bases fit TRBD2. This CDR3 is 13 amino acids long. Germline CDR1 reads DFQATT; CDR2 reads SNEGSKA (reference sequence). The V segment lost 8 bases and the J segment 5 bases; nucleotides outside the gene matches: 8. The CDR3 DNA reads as TGCAGTCAGCTGGCGGGGGGGAGAGATACGCAGTATTTT. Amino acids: CSQLAGGRDTQYF.

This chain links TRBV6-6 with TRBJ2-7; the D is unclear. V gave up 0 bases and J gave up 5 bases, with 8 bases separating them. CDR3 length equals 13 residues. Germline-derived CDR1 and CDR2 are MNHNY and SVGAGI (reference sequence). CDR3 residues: CASSYSSGDEQYF. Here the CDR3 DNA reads TGTGCCAGCAGTTACTCCTCTGGGGACGAGCAGTACTTC.

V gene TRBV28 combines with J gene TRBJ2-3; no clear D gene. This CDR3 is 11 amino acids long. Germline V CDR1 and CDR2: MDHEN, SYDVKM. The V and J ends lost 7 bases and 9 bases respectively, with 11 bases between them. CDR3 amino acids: CASTLRMTQYF. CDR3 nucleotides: TGTGCCAGCACCCTGAGGATGACGCAGTATTTT.

As DNA, the CDR3 is TGTGCCGGCAGGAGAGGGGACAGGGACTACGAGCAGTACTTC. Translation: CAGRRGDRDYEQYF. The chain is built from TRBV10-3 and TRBJ2-7; 9 positions match TRBD1. The V gene's germline CDR1 is ENHRY and CDR2 SYGVKD. This CDR3 is built from 14 residues. With 11 bases clipped from V and 3 bases from J, the junction kept 11 bases outside the gene matches.

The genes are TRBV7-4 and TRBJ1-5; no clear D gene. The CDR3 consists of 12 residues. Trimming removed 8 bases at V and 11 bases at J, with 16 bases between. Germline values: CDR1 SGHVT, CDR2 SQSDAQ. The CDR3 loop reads CASGPCGSAQHF. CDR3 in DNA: TGTGCCAGCGGCCCTTGTGGCTCAGCCCAGCATTTT.

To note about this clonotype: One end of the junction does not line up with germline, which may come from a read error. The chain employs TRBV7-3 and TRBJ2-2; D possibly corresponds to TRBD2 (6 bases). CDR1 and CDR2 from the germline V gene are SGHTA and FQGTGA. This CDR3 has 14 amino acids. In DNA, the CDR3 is TGCGCCAGCAGCTCCGGCGGAGGGGCCTGGGGCCTGTTTTTT. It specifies CASSSGGGAWGLFF.

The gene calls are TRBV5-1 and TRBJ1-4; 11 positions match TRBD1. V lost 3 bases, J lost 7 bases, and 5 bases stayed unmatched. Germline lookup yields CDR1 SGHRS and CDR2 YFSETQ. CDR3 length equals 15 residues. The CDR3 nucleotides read TGCGCCAGCAGCTACAGGGGACAGGGGGGTGAAAAACTGTTTTTT. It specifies CASSYRGQGGEKLFF.

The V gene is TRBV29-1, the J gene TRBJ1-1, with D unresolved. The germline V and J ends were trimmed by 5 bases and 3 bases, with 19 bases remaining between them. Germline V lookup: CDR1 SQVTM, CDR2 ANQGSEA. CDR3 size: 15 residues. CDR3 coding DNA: TGCAGCGTTACCCTCTTCGGACCAGCTTACACTGAAGCTTTCTTT. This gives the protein CSVTLFGPAYTEAFF.

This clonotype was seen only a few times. The CDR3 nucleotides are TGCGCCAGCAGCTTGGACAGGGACACCTACAATGAGCAGTTCTTC. This sequence encodes CASSLDRDTYNEQFF. The rearrangement uses TRBV5-1 and TRBJ2-1; D possibly corresponds to TRBD1 (6 bases). Germline values: CDR1 SGHRS, CDR2 YFSETQ. CDR3 length: 15 amino acids. The ends were cut back, 0 bases at V and 2 bases at J, with 9 bases in the middle.

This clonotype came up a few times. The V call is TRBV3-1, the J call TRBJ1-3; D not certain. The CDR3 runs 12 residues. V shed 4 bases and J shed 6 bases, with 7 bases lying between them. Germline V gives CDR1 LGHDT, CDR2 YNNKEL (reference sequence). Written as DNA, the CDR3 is TGTGCCAGCAGCCTAAACCAAAACACCATATATTTT. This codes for CASSLNQNTIYF.

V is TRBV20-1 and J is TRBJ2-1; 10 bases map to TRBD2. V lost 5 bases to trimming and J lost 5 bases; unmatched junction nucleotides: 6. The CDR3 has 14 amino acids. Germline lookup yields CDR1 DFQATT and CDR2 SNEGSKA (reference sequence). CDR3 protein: CSASVGLADNEQFF. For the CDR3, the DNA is TGCAGTGCTTCAGTCGGACTAGCGGACAATGAGCAGTTCTTC.

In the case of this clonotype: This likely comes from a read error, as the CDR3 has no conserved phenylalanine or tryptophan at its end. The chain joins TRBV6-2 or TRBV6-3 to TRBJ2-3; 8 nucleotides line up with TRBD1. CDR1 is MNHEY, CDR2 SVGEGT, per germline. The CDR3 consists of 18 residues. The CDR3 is CASSYSNGQGSPTETQYL. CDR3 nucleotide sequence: TGTGCCAGCAGTTACTCGAACGGACAGGGCTCTCCCACAGAGACGCAGTATCTT.

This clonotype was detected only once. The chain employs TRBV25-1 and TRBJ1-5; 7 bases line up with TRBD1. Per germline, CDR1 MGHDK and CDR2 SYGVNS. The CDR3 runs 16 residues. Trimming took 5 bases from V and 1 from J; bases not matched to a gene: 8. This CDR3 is CASSFTGTASNQPQHF. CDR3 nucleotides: TGTGCCAGCAGTTTCACCGGGACAGCGAGCAATCAGCCCCAGCATTTT.

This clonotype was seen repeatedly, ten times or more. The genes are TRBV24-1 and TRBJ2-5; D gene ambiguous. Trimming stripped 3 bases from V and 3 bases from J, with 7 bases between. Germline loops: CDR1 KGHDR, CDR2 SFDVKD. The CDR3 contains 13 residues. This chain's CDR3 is CATSDQGKETQYF. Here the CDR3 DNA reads TGTGCCACCAGTGATCAAGGGAAAGAGACCCAGTACTTC.

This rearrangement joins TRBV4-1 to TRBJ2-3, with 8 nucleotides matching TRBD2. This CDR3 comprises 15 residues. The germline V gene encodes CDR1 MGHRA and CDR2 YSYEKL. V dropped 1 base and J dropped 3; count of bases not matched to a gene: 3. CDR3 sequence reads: CASSQVLAETDTQYF. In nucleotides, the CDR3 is TGCGCCAGCAGCCAAGTACTAGCGGAAACAGATACGCAGTATTTT.

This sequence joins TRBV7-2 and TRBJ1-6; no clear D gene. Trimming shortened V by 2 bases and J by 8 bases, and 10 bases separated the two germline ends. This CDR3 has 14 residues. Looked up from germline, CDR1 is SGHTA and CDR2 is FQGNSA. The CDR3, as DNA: TGTGCCAGCAGCTTACTCTCCCGGGATTCACCCCTCCACTTT. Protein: CASSLLSRDSPLHF. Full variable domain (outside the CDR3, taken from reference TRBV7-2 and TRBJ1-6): GAGVSQSPSNKVTEKGKDVELRCDPISGHTALYWYRQSLGQGLEFLIYFQGNSAPDKSGLPSDRFSAERTGGSVSTLTIQRTQQEDSAVYLCASSLLSRDSPLHFGNGTRLTVT.